Listed here are 28 T cell receptor beta chains from one sample, sequenced in a study of T cells in Graves' hyperthyroidism and ophthalmopathy. Amplification yielded TCR beta CDR3 regions, with RNA transcripts as the source. TCR CDR3 underwent first-round RT-PCR with the HTBI primer set. TCRdb redid the calling of the multiplex PCR reads with MiXCR, one entry per CDR3 protein. This table has roughly 420,000 distinct CDR3 sequences, 15% to 18% appearing once. The sequenced material came from blood. All receptors come from a woman aged 18-29 years with Graves' hyperthyroidism.

A few counts support this clonotype. This chain connects TRBV2 to TRBJ1-2; D uncertain. CDR1 is SNHLY and CDR2 is FYNNEI in the germline V gene. V gave up 2 bases and J gave up 2 bases, with 21 bases separating them. The CDR3 sequence is 18 residues long. The CDR3, as DNA: TGTGCCAGCAGTGAAATTCGCAGGAGTAGCATCGGGAACTATGGCTACACCTTC. As protein: CASSEIRRSSIGNYGYTF.

This clonotype showed up just a few times. This chain connects TRBV11-2 to TRBJ1-3; 8 positions match TRBD1. CDR3 length: 17 residues. The ends lost 2 bases at V and 4 bases at J; junction bases unmatched: 10. Germline V gives CDR1 SGHAT, CDR2 FQNNGV. The CDR3 DNA sequence: TGTGCCAGCAGCTTAATTATCGGACAGGGTGGCGGAAACACCATATATTTT. Its translation: CASSLIIGQGGGNTIYF.

This clonotype came up many times. The gene calls are TRBV27 and TRBJ1-5, with D possibly being TRBD1 (5 bases). The CDR3 is 15 amino acids. Trimming removed 1 base at V and 7 bases at J, with 14 bases between. Germline CDR1 reads MNHEY; CDR2 reads SMNVEV (reference sequence). The CDR3 loop is CASSLFGTVGQPQHF. In nucleotides, the CDR3 is TGTGCCAGCAGTTTATTTGGGACGGTGGGACAGCCCCAGCATTTT.

This clonotype appeared a few times. The J gene is TRBJ2-1, the V gene TRBV2; either TRBD1 or TRBD2 may supply D (5 bases each). Per germline, CDR1 SNHLY and CDR2 FYNNEI. This CDR3 spans 12 amino acids. The V end was cut by 10 bases, the J end by 10 bases, with 17 bases between. The CDR3 spells CAKRAREGEQFF. The CDR3 bases are TGTGCCAAAAGGGCCCGCGAGGGGGAGCAGTTCTTC.

This clonotype has at least ten counts. The rearrangement uses TRBV28 and TRBJ1-3; perhaps TRBD1 as D (6 bases). Germline assignment: CDR1 MDHEN and CDR2 SYDVKM. The CDR3 length is 14 residues. Trimming removed 8 bases from V and 2 bases from J, with 13 bases in between. The CDR3 is CASYITGPGNTIYF. DNA for the CDR3: TGTGCCAGCTATATTACAGGGCCTGGAAACACCATATATTTT.

This clonotype was observed a few times. This may come from a read error, since a much larger clone is one base off. J is TRBJ1-1 and V is TRBV12-3 or TRBV12-4; D gene ambiguous. This CDR3 region has 14 residues. The V and J ends lost 6 bases and 2 bases respectively, with 13 bases between them. CDR3 loop: CASRKLEENTEAFF. CDR3 bases: TGTGCCAGCAGAAAGCTAGAAGAAAACACTGAAGCTTTCTTT.

This CDR3 is CSAIRIQETQYF. The CDR3 DNA sequence: TGCAGTGCTATTCGAATCCAAGAGACCCAGTACTTC. V and J are TRBV20-1 and TRBJ2-5; no clear D. Germline CDR1 reads DFQATT; CDR2 reads SNEGSKA (reference sequence). Between the trimmed V and J ends, which lost 4 bases and 1 base, there was a span of 7 bases. CDR3 length: 12 amino acids.

The rearrangement uses TRBV10-1 and TRBJ2-3; possible D gene TRBD2, 6 bases. The ends were cut back, 7 bases at V and 1 base at J, with 15 bases in the middle. CDR1 is WNHNN, CDR2 SYGVQD, per germline (reference sequence). This CDR3 has 15 residues. In nucleotides, the CDR3 is TGCGCCAGCACTCTCCGGGACTCCGGCACAGATACGCAGTATTTT. Translated, it gives CASTLRDSGTDTQYF.

This clonotype was found many times. The chain uses TRBV2 and TRBJ2-2; D gene ambiguous. Germline-derived CDR1 and CDR2 are SNHLY and FYNNEI. The CDR3 length is 13 residues. V was shortened by 5 bases and J by 5 bases, with 9 bases between the two germline ends. The CDR3 sequence is CASSSQLTGELFF. The CDR3 region has the DNA TGTGCCAGCAGTTCTCAATTGACCGGGGAGCTGTTTTTT.

For this clonotype: Because it lacks the conserved phenylalanine or tryptophan at the end, this CDR3 is likely a read error. The V and J genes are TRBV28 and TRBJ2-7; D call uncertain. Germline lookup yields CDR1 MDHEN and CDR2 SYDVKM. Trimming cost V 7 bases and J 5 bases, with 15 bases left between them. The CDR3 is 13 amino acids. The chain's CDR3 is CASNPPGYHEQYL. In DNA, the CDR3 is TGTGCCAGCAACCCCCCAGGTTACCACGAGCAGTACCTC.

This chain connects TRBV28 to TRBJ2-2; D is perhaps TRBD2 (6 bases). V gave up 7 bases and J gave up 1 base, with 19 bases separating them. This CDR3 is built from 17 residues. CDR1 and CDR2 from the germline V gene are MDHEN and SYDVKM. The CDR3 DNA follows: TGTGCCAGCACCTTGGAGGGGCCTATCGGGAACACCGGGGAGCTGTTTTTT. Its protein product is CASTLEGPIGNTGELFF.

This clonotype appeared a few times. The V and J genes are TRBV5-4 and TRBJ2-1; D is possibly TRBD2 (6 bases). The CDR3 is made up of 16 amino acids. Trimming left V 4 bases short and J 5 bases short, with 19 bases between. Per the germline V gene, CDR1 is SGHNT and CDR2 is YYREEE (reference sequence). The CDR3 sequence: CASSPRRLVAHNEQFF. DNA for the CDR3: TGTGCCAGCAGCCCCCGTAGACTAGTAGCCCACAATGAGCAGTTCTTC.

CDR3 protein: CASSPEEGDVTGELFF. DNA for the CDR3: TGTGCCAGCAGCCCCGAGGAGGGGGATGTCACCGGGGAGCTGTTTTTT. The rearrangement links TRBV7-6 to TRBJ2-2; D may be TRBD1 or TRBD2 (6 bases each). This CDR3 spans 16 amino acids. Germline CDR1 and CDR2: SGHVS and FNYEAQ. V was pared by 5 bases and J by 4 bases, with 17 bases between.

This clonotype has more than one count but fewer than ten. The chain recombines TRBV9 with TRBJ2-1; TRBD2 is a possible D gene (5 bases). The CDR3 has 14 amino acids. V shed 0 bases and J shed 10 bases, with 14 bases lying between them. Looked up from germline, CDR1 is SGDLS and CDR2 is YYNGEE. The CDR3 DNA is TGTGCCAGCAGCGTAGAGACTACAAATCCAGAGCAGTTCTTC. The encoded protein is CASSVETTNPEQFF.

As for this clonotype: This could be a read error, since a much larger clone is one nucleotide away. The chain employs TRBV5-5 and TRBJ1-2; D might be TRBD1 (5 bases). Per the germline V gene, CDR1 is SGHKS and CDR2 is YYEKEE (reference sequence). This CDR3 is built from 16 residues. The V end was cut by 2 bases, the J end by 4 bases, with 18 bases between. The CDR3 loop reads CASSLSTGEVIYGYTF. CDR3 DNA: TGTGCCAGCAGCTTATCAACGGGGGAGGTCATCTATGGCTACACCTTC.

The chain combines TRBV4-1 with TRBJ1-1; possible D gene TRBD1, 6 bases. CDR3 length equals 15 residues. With 1 base removed from V and 4 bases from J, the gap between germline ends came to 13 bases. Germline assignment: CDR1 MGHRA and CDR2 YSYEKL. The CDR3 loop reads CASSQVTGLATEAFF. CDR3 sequence (DNA): TGCGCCAGCAGCCAAGTGACAGGTTTGGCCACTGAAGCTTTCTTT.

This clonotype showed up many times. The chain uses TRBV2 and TRBJ1-5; 12 nucleotides align to TRBD1. The germline CDR1 and CDR2 sequences are SNHLY and FYNNEI. The CDR3 sequence is 14 residues long. V shed 6 bases, J shed 7 bases, and the junction held 4 bases outside the gene matches. The CDR3 reads CASSGTGGRQPQHF. The CDR3 DNA reads as TGTGCCAGCAGCGGGACAGGGGGCCGGCAGCCCCAGCATTTT.

The chain links TRBV19 to TRBJ1-3, with TRBD1 as a possible D gene (5 bases). CDR1 is LNHDA and CDR2 is SQIVND in the germline V gene (reference sequence). The V and J ends lost 9 bases and 5 bases respectively, with 20 bases between them. This CDR3 has 15 residues. The CDR3 reads CASLRDGTRRNTIYF. In nucleotides, the CDR3 is TGTGCCAGCCTTCGGGACGGAACCCGGCGAAACACCATATATTTT.

This clonotype was picked up a small number of times. The gene calls are TRBV20-1 and TRBJ1-5; TRBD1 aligns across 8 bases. V lost 2 bases, J lost 6 bases, and 6 bases stayed unmatched. In germline, CDR1 is DFQATT, CDR2 SNEGSKA (reference sequence). This CDR3 has 14 amino acids. The DNA of the CDR3 is TGCAGTGCTAGACGGGCAGGGGGCGGTCAGCCCCAGCATTTT. The encoded protein is CSARRAGGGQPQHF.

The chain carries TRBV5-1 and TRBJ1-6, with D possibly TRBD1 on 5 matching bases. This CDR3 has 18 amino acids. Germline CDR1 and CDR2: SGHRS and YFSETQ. V was shortened by 2 bases and J by 5 bases, with 20 bases between the two germline ends. The CDR3 spells CASSLGRDRAANNSPLHF. The CDR3 DNA sequence: TGCGCCAGCAGCTTAGGGCGGGACCGCGCGGCCAATAATTCACCCCTCCACTTT.

This chain uses TRBV19 with TRBJ2-2; a weak D match, TRBD2 (6 bases). Trimming cost V 5 bases and J 3 bases, with 13 bases left between them. Germline assignment: CDR1 LNHDA and CDR2 SQIVND (reference sequence). The CDR3 is 15 amino acids. CDR3 protein: CASSRRGAHTGELFF. As DNA, the CDR3 is TGTGCCAGTAGTCGTCGCGGGGCGCACACCGGGGAGCTGTTTTTT.

CDR3 residues: CASSSRMYDTEAFF. The CDR3 DNA sequence: TGTGCCAGCAGTTCCCGGATGTACGACACTGAAGCTTTCTTT. The chain couples TRBV6-2 or TRBV6-3 to TRBJ1-1, with unresolved D. The germline gives CDR1 MNHEY, CDR2 SVGEGT. CDR3 size: 14 residues. Trimming removed 4 bases from V and 3 bases from J, with 12 bases in between.

Ten or more counts support this clonotype. V gene TRBV3-1 combines with J gene TRBJ2-7; 8 nucleotides agree with TRBD2. The CDR3 runs to 16 residues. Germline lookup yields CDR1 LGHDT and CDR2 YNNKEL (reference sequence). The V segment lost 8 bases and the J segment 1 base; nucleotides outside the gene matches: 13. In DNA form, the CDR3 reads TGTGCCAGCGCGCCCTGGTCCGGGGGGGATTCCTACGAGCAGTACTTC. The encoded protein is CASAPWSGGDSYEQYF.

This clonotype has at least ten counts. The rearrangement joins TRBV5-1 to TRBJ1-1; a possible D gene is TRBD1 (5 bases). V was trimmed by 6 bases and J by 3 bases, leaving 9 bases between them. This CDR3 spans 12 amino acids. Per germline, CDR1 SGHRS and CDR2 YFSETQ. The CDR3 coding sequence is TGCGCCAGCAAGGACACTCACACTGAAGCTTTCTTT. Protein sequence: CASKDTHTEAFF.

This clonotype has ten or more counts. The chain links TRBV7-2 to TRBJ1-5, with D hard to call. This CDR3 region has 16 residues. V was cut by 1 base and J by 3 bases, with 13 bases left in between. The germline V gene has CDR1 SGHTA and CDR2 FQGNSA. In nucleotides, the CDR3 is TGTGCCAGCAGCTTAGGGTCGGGCACCGTCAATCAGCCCCAGCATTTT. Its protein is CASSLGSGTVNQPQHF.

Comments on this clonotype: A much bigger clone sits one base away, suggesting this may be a read error. The rearrangement uses TRBV7-9 and TRBJ2-7; 9 bases line up with TRBD1. The germline V gene encodes CDR1 SEHNR and CDR2 FQNEAQ (reference sequence). The CDR3 is 13 amino acids. The DNA of the CDR3 is TGTGTCAGCAGCAGGACAGGGGAGGACGAGCAGTACTTC. Protein sequence: CVSSRTGEDEQYF.

Many counts were recorded for this clonotype. The chain uses TRBV11-2 and TRBJ2-4; a possible D gene is TRBD2 (5 bases). Germline assignment: CDR1 SGHAT and CDR2 FQNNGV. This CDR3 has 14 amino acids. Trimming shortened V by 1 base and J by 8 bases, and 12 bases separated the two germline ends. The CDR3 DNA reads as TGTGCCAGCAGCTTAGTGCTACAAGCGGACATTCAGTACTTC. This gives the protein CASSLVLQADIQYF.

This clonotype was recorded many times. The chain is built from TRBV15 and TRBJ2-7, with unresolved D. This CDR3 is 13 amino acids long. From germline, CDR1 is LNHNV and CDR2 YYDKDF (reference sequence). The ends were cut back, 0 bases at V and 4 bases at J, with 7 bases in the middle. In DNA, the CDR3 is TGTGCCACCAGCAGAGAGTTGGGATACGAGCAGTACTTC. As protein: CATSRELGYEQYF.